The present T cell receptor (beta chain) was sequenced within a study of CD8 T cells in Susac syndrome. Points from the study as a whole: A relatively small number of individuals underwent TCR sequencing and HLA analysis.

The RNA, roughly 0.45 to 1 ug, was put through reverse transcription using random hexamers. TCR beta CDR3 was amplified by immunoSEQ covering 54 Vbeta and 13 Jbeta. Via MiXCR, TCRdb re-called the immunoSEQ multiplex PCR reads, giving one row per CDR3 protein. The top ten clones hold about 0.063% of a sample with over 300,000 distinct CDR3 sequences, about 91% of them seen once. In the multiple sclerosis control group, patients were treatment-naive and had stable or active relapsing-remitting disease. On this clonotype: What it binds is unknown.

The CDR3 runs 16 residues. The V gene end was trimmed by 5 bases and the J gene end by 8 bases; junction bases not matched to a gene: 11. Germline lookup yields CDR1 LGHDT and CDR2 YNNKEL (reference sequence). Sequencing input: CD4+ T cells from PBMCs. The sequence derives from a human donor with multiple sclerosis. The V call is TRBV3-1, the J call TRBJ2-1, with 11 bases matching TRBD2. The chain's CDR3 is CASSYRLAGPTDEQFF. DNA for the CDR3: TGTGCCAGCAGCTACCGACTAGCGGGACCCACGGATGAGCAGTTCTTC.